The clone carrying this T cell receptor beta chain was detected a few times. Profiling relied on immunoSEQ multiplex PCR, and the TCRdb table lists in-frame clones only, not all of them. The sample lists more than 95,000 clones, 75% to 90% seen once, with more than 10% in the top ten. This sample stems from a study of blood T cell repertoires in COVID-19. The sample consisted of peripheral blood. This clonotype was obtained from a human donor in a cohort sampled during active COVID-19.

DNA of the CDR3: TGTGCCAGCAGTTATACCGGGACAGGGTTAGGAAACACCATATATTTT. As protein: CASSYTGTGLGNTIYF. The chain carries TRBV6-5 and TRBJ1-3, with 9 bases matching TRBD1. Germline CDR1 MNHEY, CDR2 SVGAGI. CDR3 length: 16 residues. Trimming removed 3 bases from V and 4 bases from J; junction bases left unmatched: 7.